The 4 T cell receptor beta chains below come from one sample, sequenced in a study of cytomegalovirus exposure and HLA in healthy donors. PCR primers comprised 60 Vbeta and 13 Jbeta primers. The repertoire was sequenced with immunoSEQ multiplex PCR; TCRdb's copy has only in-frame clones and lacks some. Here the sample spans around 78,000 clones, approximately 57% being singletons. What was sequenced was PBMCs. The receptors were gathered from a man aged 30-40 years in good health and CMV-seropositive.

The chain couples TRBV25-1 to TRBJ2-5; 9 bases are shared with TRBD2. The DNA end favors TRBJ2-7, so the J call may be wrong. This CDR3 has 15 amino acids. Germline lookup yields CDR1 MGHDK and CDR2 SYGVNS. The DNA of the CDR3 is TGTGCCAGCAGTGAAGCACTAGCGGGTTCCTACGAGCAGTACTTC. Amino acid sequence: CASSEALAGSYEQYF.

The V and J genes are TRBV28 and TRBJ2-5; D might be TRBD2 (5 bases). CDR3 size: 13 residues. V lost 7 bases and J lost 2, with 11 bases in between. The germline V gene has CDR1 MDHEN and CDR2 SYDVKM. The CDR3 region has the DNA TGTGCCAGCAATCAGGACTCACAAGAGACCCAGTACTTC. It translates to CASNQDSQETQYF. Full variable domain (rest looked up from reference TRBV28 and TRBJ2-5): DVKVTQSSRYLVKRTGEKVFLECVQDMDHENMFWYRQDPGLGLRLIYFSYDVKMKEKGDIPEGYSVSREKKERFSLILESASTNQTSMYLCASNQDSQETQYFGPGTRLLVL.

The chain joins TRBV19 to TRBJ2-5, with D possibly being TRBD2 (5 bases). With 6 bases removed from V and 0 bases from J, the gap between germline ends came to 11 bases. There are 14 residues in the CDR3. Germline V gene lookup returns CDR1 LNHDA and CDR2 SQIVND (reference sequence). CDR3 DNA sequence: TGTGCCAGTAGCCCGTACGGGGACCAAGAGACCCAGTACTTC. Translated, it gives CASSPYGDQETQYF.

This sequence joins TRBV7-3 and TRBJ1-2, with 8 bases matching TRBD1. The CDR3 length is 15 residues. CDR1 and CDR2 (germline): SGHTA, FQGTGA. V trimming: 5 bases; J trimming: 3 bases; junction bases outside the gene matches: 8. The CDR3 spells CASSPYAGQDYGYTF. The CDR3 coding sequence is TGTGCCAGCAGCCCCTATGCGGGACAGGACTATGGCTACACCTTC.